This note documents a single T cell receptor (beta chain) sequence. Clones were sequenced by immunoSEQ multiplex PCR, and TCRdb holds only the in-frame ones, with some missing. The table has about 280,000 clones, approximately 86% seen once. Germline CDR1 is MNHEY and CDR2 is SVGAGI. The V and J ends lost 4 bases and 0 bases respectively, with 10 bases between them. This CDR3 has 15 residues. Donors came from a validation cohort of 90 to 150 subjects, distinct from the first 666-subject cohort. The data are from a study of cytomegalovirus exposure and HLA in healthy donors. The source of this sequence is a woman between 18 and 29 years old in good health and CMV-seronegative. The sequencing sample was made of PBMCs. The chain uses TRBV6-5 and TRBJ1-3; possibly TRBD1 for D (5 bases). The CDR3 DNA follows: TGTGCCAGCAGTTCCAGGGTTTACTCTGGAAACACCATATATTTT. Its translation is CASSSRVYSGNTIYF.